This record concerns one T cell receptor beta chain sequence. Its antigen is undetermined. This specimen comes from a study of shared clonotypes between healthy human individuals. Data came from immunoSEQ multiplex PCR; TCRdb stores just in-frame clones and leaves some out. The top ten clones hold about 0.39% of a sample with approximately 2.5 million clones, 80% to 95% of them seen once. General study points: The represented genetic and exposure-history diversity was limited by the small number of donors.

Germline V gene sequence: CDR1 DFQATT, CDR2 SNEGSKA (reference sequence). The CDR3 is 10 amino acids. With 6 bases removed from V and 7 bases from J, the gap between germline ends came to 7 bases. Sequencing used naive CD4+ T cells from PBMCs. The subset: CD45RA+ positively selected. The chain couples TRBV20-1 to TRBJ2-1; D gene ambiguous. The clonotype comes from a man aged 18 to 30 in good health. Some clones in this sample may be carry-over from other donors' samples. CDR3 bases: TGCAGTGCGAACAAGAATGAGCAGTTCTTC. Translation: CSANKNEQFF.